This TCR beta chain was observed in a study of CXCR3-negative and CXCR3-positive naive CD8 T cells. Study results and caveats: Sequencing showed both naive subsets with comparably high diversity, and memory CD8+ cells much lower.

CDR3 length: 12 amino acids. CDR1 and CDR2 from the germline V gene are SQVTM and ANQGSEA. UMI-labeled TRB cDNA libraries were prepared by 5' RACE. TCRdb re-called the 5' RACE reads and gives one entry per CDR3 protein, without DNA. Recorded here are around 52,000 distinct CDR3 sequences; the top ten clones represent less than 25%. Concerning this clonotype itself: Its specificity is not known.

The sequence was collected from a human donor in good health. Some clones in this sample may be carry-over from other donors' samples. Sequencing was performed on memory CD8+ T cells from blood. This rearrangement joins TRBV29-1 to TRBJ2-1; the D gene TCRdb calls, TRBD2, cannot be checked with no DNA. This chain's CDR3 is CSVEGLANEQFF.